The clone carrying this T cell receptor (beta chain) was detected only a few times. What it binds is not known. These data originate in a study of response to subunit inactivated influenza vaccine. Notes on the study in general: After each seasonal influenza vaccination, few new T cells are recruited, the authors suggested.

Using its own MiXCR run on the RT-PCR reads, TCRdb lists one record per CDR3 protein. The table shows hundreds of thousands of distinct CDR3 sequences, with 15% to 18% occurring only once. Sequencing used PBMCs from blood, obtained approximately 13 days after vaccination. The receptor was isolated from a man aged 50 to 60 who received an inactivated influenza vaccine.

CDR3 DNA: TGTGCCAGCAGCTTATGGCTCGCGGCAGGGGACGCTAACTATGGCTACACCTTC. Residues: CASSLWLAAGDANYGYTF. The V and J genes are TRBV7-8 and TRBJ1-2, with a possible D match to TRBD1 (6 bases). The CDR3 has 18 amino acids. V gave up 2 bases and J gave up 0 bases, with 19 bases separating them. Germline CDR1 reads SGHVS; CDR2 reads FQNEAQ.